The sequence of this T cell receptor (beta chain) was determined in a study of T cell responses to AZD1222 COVID-19 vaccine. Study-wide results and caveats: Once two AZD1222 doses were given, Spike-specific TCR breadth and depth went up. Sampling that yielded the repertoires occurred only after the peak T cell response.

The V end lost 5 bases, the J end lost 8 bases, and 9 bases lay between the germline ends. The length of the CDR3 is 12 residues. Germline CDR1 is MNHEY and CDR2 is SVGAGI. This clone was observed a few times. The antigen is undetermined. Clones were read by immunoSEQ multiplex PCR, and TCRdb kept only the in-frame ones, dropping some. The sample records roughly 110,000 clones, roughly 88% being singletons. This sequence joins TRBV6-5 and TRBJ1-4, with D unclear. The sequence came from an adult who received the AZD1222 COVID-19 vaccine. The specimen comprised peripheral blood, sampled 28 days after the second AZD1222 dose. This CDR3 is CASSLPREKLFF. The CDR3 nucleotides read TGTGCCAGCAGTCTACCGAGGGAAAAACTGTTTTTT.